The following is a TCR beta chain sequence with its context. Its specificity is unknown. The read gets to within 3 residues of the CDR3 end, and the germline J gene fills in the rest. This record belongs to a study of T cells in women clearing cervical HPV infection. Study background: Controls gave blood once infection was undetectable; cases at lesion identification. Study conclusions and caveats: TRBV6-7 abundance was lower in cases than controls (around 0.1% versus 0.15%).

The germline V gene encodes CDR1 SGHRS and CDR2 YFSETQ. CDR3 length: 15 amino acids. Trimming left V 2 bases short and J 3 bases short, with 11 bases between. This table comes from immunoSEQ multiplex PCR, and its TCRdb copy is limited to in-frame clones, with some not included. The sample is made up of about 15,000 clones, and the top ten hold approximately 7.7% of it. The receptor comes from a woman between 18 and 69 years old with a cervical HPV16 infection that either progressed to CIN3+ or cleared (not recorded which). This sequence joins TRBV5-1 and TRBJ2-2; D might be TRBD1 (5 bases). Sequencing was done on a sample of blood buffy coat. The CDR3: CASSFIGADTGELFF. Partial CDR3 DNA: TGCGCCAGCAGCTTTATAGGGGCGGACACCGGGGAG.